The 5 T cell receptor beta chains in this list originate from one sample, sequenced in a study of blood T cell repertoires in COVID-19. The table came from immunoSEQ multiplex PCR; TCRdb's copy has only in-frame clones and leaves some out. The profile covers under 250,000 clones, with 70% to 90% appearing a single time and roughly 2.6% taken by the ten largest. Material for sequencing was peripheral blood. The receptors were sampled from a man aged 30 to 39 with COVID-19, enrolled during active disease.

The chain combines TRBV28 with TRBJ2-6; 7 bases map to TRBD1. The length of the CDR3 is 18 residues. The germline V gene encodes CDR1 MDHEN and CDR2 SYDVKM. Trimming at V came to 7 bases and at J to 3 bases, leaving 15 bases not matched to a gene. The CDR3 protein is CASTKGGVFLGGANVLTF. The CDR3, as DNA: TGTGCCAGCACGAAAGGGGGCGTATTCTTGGGTGGGGCCAACGTCCTGACTTTC.

The chain combines TRBV28 with TRBJ2-1, with no clear D. The CDR3 spans 15 residues. The germline V and J ends were trimmed by 4 bases and 6 bases, with 16 bases remaining between them. CDR1 is MDHEN, CDR2 SYDVKM, per germline. The CDR3 DNA sequence: TGTGCCAGCAGTTCACAGACGAAGTCGTCCAATGAGCAGTTCTTC. Amino acid sequence: CASSSQTKSSNEQFF.

The CDR3 DNA follows: TGTGCCAGTAGTAATCGGGGTTCCGAGCAGTACTTC. As protein: CASSNRGSEQYF. The chain couples TRBV19 to TRBJ2-7; the D gene is possibly TRBD2 (5 bases). Germline-derived CDR1 and CDR2 are LNHDA and SQIVND (reference sequence). V gave up 4 bases and J gave up 6 bases, with 10 bases separating them. The CDR3 sequence is 12 residues long.

This clone has only one observation. The chain couples TRBV24-1 to TRBJ2-3; 11 bases align to TRBD2. V was clipped by 5 bases and J by 1 base; unmatched bases: 10. Germline assignment: CDR1 KGHDR and CDR2 SFDVKD. The CDR3 is 18 amino acids. The CDR3 sequence is CATSALAGGGWGTDTQYF. In DNA form, the CDR3 reads TGTGCCACCAGTGCCCTAGCGGGAGGCGGGTGGGGCACAGATACGCAGTATTTT.

This chain's CDR3 is CASSPTGRNYGYTF. DNA for the CDR3: TGTGCCAGCAGCCCGACAGGGCGGAACTATGGCTACACCTTC. This chain connects TRBV7-2 to TRBJ1-2, with 7 bases identical to TRBD1. The CDR3 has 14 residues. Germline CDR1 and CDR2: SGHTA and FQGNSA. Trimming removed 5 bases from V and 2 bases from J; junction bases left unmatched: 5.